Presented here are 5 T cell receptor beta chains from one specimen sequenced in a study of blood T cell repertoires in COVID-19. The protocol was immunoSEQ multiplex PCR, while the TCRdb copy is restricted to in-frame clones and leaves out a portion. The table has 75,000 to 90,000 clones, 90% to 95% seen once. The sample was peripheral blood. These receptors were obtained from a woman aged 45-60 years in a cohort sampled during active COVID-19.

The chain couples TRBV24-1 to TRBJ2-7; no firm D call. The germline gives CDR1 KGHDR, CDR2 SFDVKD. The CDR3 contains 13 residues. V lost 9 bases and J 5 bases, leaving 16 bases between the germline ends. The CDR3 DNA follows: TGTGCCACCGCCCCCCGGGTGTCCCACGAGCAGTACTTC. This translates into CATAPRVSHEQYF.

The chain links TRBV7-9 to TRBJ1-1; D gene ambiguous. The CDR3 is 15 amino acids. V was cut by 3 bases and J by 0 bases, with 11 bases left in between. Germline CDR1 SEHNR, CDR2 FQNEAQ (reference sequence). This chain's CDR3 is CASSFPLLMNTEAFF. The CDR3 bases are TGTGCCAGCAGCTTTCCGCTACTCATGAACACTGAAGCTTTCTTT.

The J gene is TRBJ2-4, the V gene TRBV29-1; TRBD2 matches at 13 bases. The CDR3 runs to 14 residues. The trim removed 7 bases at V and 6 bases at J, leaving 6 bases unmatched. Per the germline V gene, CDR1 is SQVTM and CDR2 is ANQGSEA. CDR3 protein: CSGTSGSIGNIQYF. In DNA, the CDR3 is TGCAGCGGGACTAGCGGGAGTATCGGAAACATTCAGTACTTC.

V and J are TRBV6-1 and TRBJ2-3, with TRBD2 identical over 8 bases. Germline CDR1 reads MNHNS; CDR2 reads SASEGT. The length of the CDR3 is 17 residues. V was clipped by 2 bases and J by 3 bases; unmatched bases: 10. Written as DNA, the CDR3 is TGTGCCAGCAGTGAATGGCGGGGGGCCGTCGGAACAGATACGCAGTATTTT. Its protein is CASSEWRGAVGTDTQYF.

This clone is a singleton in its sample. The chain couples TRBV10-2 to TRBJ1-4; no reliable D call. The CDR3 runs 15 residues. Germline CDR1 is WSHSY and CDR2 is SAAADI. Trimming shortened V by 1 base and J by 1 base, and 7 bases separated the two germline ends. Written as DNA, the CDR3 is TGCGCCAGCAGTGAGTGGAGGGTAACTAATGAAAAACTGTTTTTT. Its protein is CASSEWRVTNEKLFF.